This entry concerns a single TCR beta chain. Its cognate antigen is unknown. The data derive from a study of T cells after posttransplantation cyclophosphamide. Findings and caveats of the study: Recipient CMV seropositivity and CMV reactivation strongly tracked TRB clonality. Donor CD8+ memory clones often dominated recipient blood repertoires at later times. TRB overlap between skin or GI tissue T cells and blood was limited.

Treatment was busulfan-fludarabine conditioning, a marrow graft, and cyclophosphamide on days +3 and +4. Sequencing used immunoSEQ multiplex PCR; TCRdb keeps in-frame clones, though not all of them. The repertoire consists of 20,000 or so clones, with 87% occurring once and the leading ten covering 6% to 8.5%. The input for sequencing was PBMCs, taken after allogeneic stem cell transplant with posttransplant cyclophosphamide. This clonotype was obtained from a female patient aged 40-49 years who received an allogeneic stem cell transplant from a related donor, was CMV-positive, and had no GVHD. Some T cells may trace back to the graft donor.

CDR3: CASSLAGFQETQYF. For the CDR3, the DNA is TGCGCCAGCAGCTTGGCGGGGTTTCAAGAGACCCAGTACTTC. The V gene is TRBV5-1, the J gene TRBJ2-5, with D possibly matching TRBD2 (5 bases). The CDR3 covers 14 residues. Germline V gives CDR1 SGHRS, CDR2 YFSETQ. Trimming took 0 bases from V and 2 from J, leaving 8 bases between them.